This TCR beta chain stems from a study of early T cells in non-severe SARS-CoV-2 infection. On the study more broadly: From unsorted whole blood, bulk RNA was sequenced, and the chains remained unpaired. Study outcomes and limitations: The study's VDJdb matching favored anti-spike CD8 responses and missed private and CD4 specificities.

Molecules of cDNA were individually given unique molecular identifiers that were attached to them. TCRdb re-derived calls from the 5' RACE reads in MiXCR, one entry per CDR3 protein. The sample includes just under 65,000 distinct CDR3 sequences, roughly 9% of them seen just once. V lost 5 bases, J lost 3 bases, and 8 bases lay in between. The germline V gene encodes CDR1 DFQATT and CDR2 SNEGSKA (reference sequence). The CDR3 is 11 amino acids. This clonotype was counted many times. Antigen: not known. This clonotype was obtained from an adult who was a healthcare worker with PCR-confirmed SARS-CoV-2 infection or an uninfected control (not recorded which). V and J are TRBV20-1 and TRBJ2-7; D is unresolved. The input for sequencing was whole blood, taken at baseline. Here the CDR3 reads CSAPDNYEQYF. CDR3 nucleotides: TGCAGTGCTCCAGATAACTACGAGCAGTACTTC.